This is a list of T cell receptor beta chains from one sample in a study of blood T cell repertoires in COVID-19. The table came from immunoSEQ multiplex PCR; TCRdb's copy has only in-frame clones and leaves some out. The sample consists of about 150,000 clones, almost 90% of them appearing once. The sequenced sample consisted of peripheral blood. The receptor source for this set is a human donor in a cohort sampled during active COVID-19. Each CDR3 is given with its conserved first and last residue. Each record gives: J gene, D gene, clone size, V gene, CDR3 protein, CDR3 DNA. The D gene is left open where the match is weak. Some rows mark clone size as missing; the rest say once, few, many or name a class of expanded clone.

TRBJ1-3	-	-	TRBV7-9	CASSLEGSPMGNTIYF	TGTGCCAGCAGCTTAGAAGGGAGCCCCATGGGCAACACCATATATTTT
TRBJ2-3	TRBD2	-	TRBV19	CASKSGGADTQYF	TGTGCCAGTAAGAGCGGGGGGGCAGATACGCAGTATTTT
TRBJ1-3	-	-	TRBV7-9	CASSATSLRDASGNTIYF	TGTGCCAGCAGCGCCACAAGTCTCAGGGATGCCTCTGGAAACACCATATATTTT
TRBJ2-5	TRBD1	-	TRBV28	CASSLGTGGWSVKTQYF	TGTGCCAGCAGCTTAGGGACAGGGGGCTGGAGTGTGAAGACCCAGTACTTC
TRBJ2-5	TRBD2	few	TRBV6-2/TRBV6-3	CASSWGGYETQYF	TGTGCCAGCAGTTGGGGAGGGTACGAGACCCAGTACTTC
TRBJ1-3	TRBD1	-	TRBV7-9	CASSSSGGVWISGNTIYF	TGTGCCAGCAGCTCCTCAGGGGGCGTATGGATTTCTGGAAACACCATATATTTT
TRBJ1-1	-	-	TRBV14	CASSQVRDTEAFF	TGTGCCAGCAGCCAGGTTCGGGACACTGAAGCTTTCTTT
TRBJ2-3	-	-	TRBV6-5	CASSYEAGFSTDTQYF	TGTGCCAGCAGTTACGAGGCGGGGTTTAGCACAGATACGCAGTATTTT
TRBJ2-1	TRBD1	-	TRBV6-5	CASTLGQGTYNEQFF	TGTGCCAGCACCCTGGGACAGGGGACCTACAATGAGCAGTTCTTC
TRBJ2-7	-	-	TRBV28	CASSSVSTLGQYF	TGTGCCAGCAGTTCGGTTAGCACCCTGGGGCAGTACTTC
TRBJ2-1	TRBD2	-	TRBV4-3	CASSQDFTSGSRNEQFF	TGCGCCAGCAGCCAAGATTTTACTAGCGGGAGTAGGAATGAGCAGTTCTTC
TRBJ1-1	TRBD1	-	TRBV19	CASSIHRGHTEAFF	TGTGCCAGTAGTATCCACAGGGGGCATACTGAAGCTTTCTTT
TRBJ2-7	TRBD1	-	TRBV5-1	CASSFDRGIDEQYF	TGCGCCAGCAGCTTTGACAGGGGCATAGACGAGCAGTACTTC
TRBJ1-1	-	-	TRBV6-6	CASSSLDTEAFF	TGTGCCAGCAGCTCACTTGATACTGAAGCTTTCTTT
TRBJ2-1	TRBD2	-	TRBV19	CASSIRGLAGGRDNEQFF	TGTGCCAGTAGTATAAGGGGACTAGCGGGGGGCCGGGATAATGAGCAGTTCTTC
TRBJ2-7	TRBD1	-	TRBV29-1	CSVGQGADEQYF	TGCAGCGTAGGACAGGGGGCGGACGAGCAGTACTTC
TRBJ1-5	-	-	TRBV11-2	CASSLVAGQHQPQHF	TGTGCCAGCAGCTTAGTGGCAGGGCAGCATCAGCCCCAGCATTTT
TRBJ2-6	-	-	TRBV30	CAWSDRVWANVLTF	TGTGCCTGGAGTGACCGGGTGTGGGCCAACGTCCTGACTTTC
TRBJ2-7	-	once	TRBV30	CAWSGGSSYEQYF	TGTGCCTGGAGTGGAGGAAGCTCCTACGAGCAGTACTTC
TRBJ1-2	-	few	TRBV2	CASRPLGRGEGLTF	TGTGCCAGCAGACCACTTGGGCGGGGAGAGGGATTAACCTTC
TRBJ2-2	TRBD2	-	TRBV5-1	CASSSSGGPAELFF	TGCGCCAGCAGCTCTAGCGGGGGACCAGCCGAGCTGTTTTTT
TRBJ2-7	-	-	TRBV30	CAWSDRDEQYF	TGTGCCTGGAGTGACAGGGACGAGCAGTACTTC
TRBJ1-5	-	-	TRBV30	CAWSVLKGPNQPQHF	TGTGCCTGGAGTGTACTGAAGGGGCCGAATCAGCCCCAGCATTTT
TRBJ1-2	-	once	TRBV3-1/TRBV3-2	CASSPRDKVLANYGYTF	TGTGCCAGCAGCCCCCGGGACAAGGTACTCGCAAACTATGGCTACACCTTC
TRBJ2-7	-	-	TRBV15	CATSRVERQGARGEQYF	TGTGCCACCAGCAGAGTGGAGAGGCAGGGGGCGCGGGGGGAGCAGTACTTC